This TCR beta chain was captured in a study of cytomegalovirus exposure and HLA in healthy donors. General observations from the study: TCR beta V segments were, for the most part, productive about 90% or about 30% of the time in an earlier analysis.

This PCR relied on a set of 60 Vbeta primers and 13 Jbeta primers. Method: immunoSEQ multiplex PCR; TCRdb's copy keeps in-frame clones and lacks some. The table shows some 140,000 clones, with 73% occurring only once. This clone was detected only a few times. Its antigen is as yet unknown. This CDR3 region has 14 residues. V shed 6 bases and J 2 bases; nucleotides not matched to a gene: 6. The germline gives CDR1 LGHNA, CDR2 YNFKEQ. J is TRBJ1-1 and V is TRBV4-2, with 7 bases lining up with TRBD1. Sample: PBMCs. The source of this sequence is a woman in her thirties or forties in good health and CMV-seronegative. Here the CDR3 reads CASRRRQGNTEAFF. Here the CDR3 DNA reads TGTGCCAGCAGACGAAGACAGGGAAACACTGAAGCTTTCTTT.